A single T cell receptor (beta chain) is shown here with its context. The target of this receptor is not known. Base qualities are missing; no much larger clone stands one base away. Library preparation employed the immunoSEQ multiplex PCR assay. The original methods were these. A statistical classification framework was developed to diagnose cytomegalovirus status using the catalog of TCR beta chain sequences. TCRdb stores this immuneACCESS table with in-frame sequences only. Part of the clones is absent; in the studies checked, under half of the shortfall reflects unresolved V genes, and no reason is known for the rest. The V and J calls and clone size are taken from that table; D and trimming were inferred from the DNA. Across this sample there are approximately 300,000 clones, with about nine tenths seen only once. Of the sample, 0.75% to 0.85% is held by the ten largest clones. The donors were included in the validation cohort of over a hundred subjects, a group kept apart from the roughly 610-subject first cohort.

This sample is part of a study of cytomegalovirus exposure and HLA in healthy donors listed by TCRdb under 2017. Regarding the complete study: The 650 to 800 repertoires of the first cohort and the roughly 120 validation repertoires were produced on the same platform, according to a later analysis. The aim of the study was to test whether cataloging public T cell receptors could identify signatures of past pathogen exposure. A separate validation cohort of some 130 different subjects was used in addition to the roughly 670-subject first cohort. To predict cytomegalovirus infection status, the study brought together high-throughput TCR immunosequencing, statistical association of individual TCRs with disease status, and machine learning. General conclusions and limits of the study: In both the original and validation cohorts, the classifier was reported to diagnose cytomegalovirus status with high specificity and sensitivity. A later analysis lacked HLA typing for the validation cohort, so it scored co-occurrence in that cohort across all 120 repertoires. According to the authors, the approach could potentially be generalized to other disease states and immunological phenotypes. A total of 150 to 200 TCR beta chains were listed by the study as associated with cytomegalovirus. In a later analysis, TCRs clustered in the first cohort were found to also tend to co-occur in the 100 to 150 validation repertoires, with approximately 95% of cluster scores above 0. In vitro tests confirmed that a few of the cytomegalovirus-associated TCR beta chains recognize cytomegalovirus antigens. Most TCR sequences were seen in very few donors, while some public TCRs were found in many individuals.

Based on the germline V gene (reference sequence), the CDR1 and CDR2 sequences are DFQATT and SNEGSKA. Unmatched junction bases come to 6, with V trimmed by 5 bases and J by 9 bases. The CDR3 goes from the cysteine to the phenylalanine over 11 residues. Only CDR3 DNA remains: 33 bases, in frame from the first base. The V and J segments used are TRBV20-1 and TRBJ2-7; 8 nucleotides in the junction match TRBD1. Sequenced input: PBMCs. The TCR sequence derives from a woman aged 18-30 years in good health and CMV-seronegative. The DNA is TGCAGTGCTCCAGACAGGGGAAGGCAGTACTTC. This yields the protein CSAPDRGRQYF.